This is a list of T cell receptor beta chains from one sample in a study of blood T cell repertoires in COVID-19. The assay was immunoSEQ multiplex PCR, and TCRdb's table has in-frame clones only and misses some. The sample consists of roughly 410,000 clones, around nine tenths of them appearing once. Sample: peripheral blood. The receptors originated from a woman aged 35 to 49 with COVID-19, enrolled during active disease. The CDR3 runs from the conserved cysteine through the conserved F or W. A D gene is named only where the DNA matches it firmly. Only some rows state a clone size, as once, few, many or a class for expanded clones.

v_gene: TRBV19
j_gene: TRBJ1-1
d_gene: NA
abundance: NA
CDR3nt: TGTGCCAGCAGGGTAAGGAGTGAAGCTTTCTTT
CDR3aa: CASRVRSEAFF

v_gene: TRBV5-1
j_gene: TRBJ1-1
d_gene: NA
abundance: NA
CDR3nt: TGCGCCAGCAGCTTGGAAGGGGAAGCTGAAGCTTTCTTT
CDR3aa: CASSLEGEAEAFF

v_gene: TRBV4-2
j_gene: TRBJ1-5
d_gene: TRBD1
abundance: NA
CDR3nt: TGTGCCAGCAGCCAAGATTCGACAGGGAATCAGCCCCAGCATTTT
CDR3aa: CASSQDSTGNQPQHF

v_gene: TRBV6-2/TRBV6-3
j_gene: TRBJ2-1
d_gene: TRBD1
abundance: NA
CDR3nt: TGTGCCAGCAGTCGGACAGGGATCCCCTACAATGAGCAGTTCTTC
CDR3aa: CASSRTGIPYNEQFF

v_gene: TRBV7-2
j_gene: TRBJ1-1
d_gene: TRBD1
abundance: NA
CDR3nt: TGTGCCAGCAGCCTAAGACAGGGTCCCACTGAAGCTTTCTTT
CDR3aa: CASSLRQGPTEAFF

v_gene: TRBV27
j_gene: TRBJ2-7
d_gene: NA
abundance: NA
CDR3nt: TGTGCCAGCATGGAGGGAGTCGACGAGCAGTACTTC
CDR3aa: CASMEGVDEQYF

v_gene: TRBV25-1
j_gene: TRBJ1-5
d_gene: TRBD1
abundance: NA
CDR3nt: TGTGCCAGCAGTGGACAGGGCAAGGAACAGCCCCAGCATTTT
CDR3aa: CASSGQGKEQPQHF

v_gene: TRBV19
j_gene: TRBJ1-5
d_gene: TRBD1
abundance: NA
CDR3nt: TGTGCCGCACAGGGGGGAAATCAGCCCCAGCATTTT
CDR3aa: CAAQGGNQPQHF

v_gene: TRBV5-4
j_gene: TRBJ2-7
d_gene: NA
abundance: NA
CDR3nt: TGTGCCAGCAGCCCGATGGGGGGAGGCCCTTCCTACGAGCAGTACTTC
CDR3aa: CASSPMGGGPSYEQYF

v_gene: TRBV6-5
j_gene: TRBJ1-1
d_gene: NA
abundance: NA
CDR3nt: TGTGCCAGCAGAGACAGGATAGGGACTGAAGCTTTCTTT
CDR3aa: CASRDRIGTEAFF

v_gene: TRBV12-3/TRBV12-4
j_gene: TRBJ2-7
d_gene: TRBD2
abundance: NA
CDR3nt: TGTGCCAGCCTTGATCGGGGGGCCTACGAGCAGTACTTC
CDR3aa: CASLDRGAYEQYF

v_gene: TRBV14
j_gene: TRBJ2-5
d_gene: TRBD2
abundance: NA
CDR3nt: TGTGCCAGCAGCCAAGGGGAAGGACTAGCGGGGTATGAGACCCAGTACTTC
CDR3aa: CASSQGEGLAGYETQYF

v_gene: TRBV29-1
j_gene: TRBJ1-1
d_gene: TRBD1
abundance: NA
CDR3nt: TGCAGCGTTGTACGGGGCAGGGGGCAAACTGAAGCTTTCTTT
CDR3aa: CSVVRGRGQTEAFF

v_gene: TRBV6-2/TRBV6-3
j_gene: TRBJ2-7
d_gene: TRBD1
abundance: NA
CDR3nt: TGTGCCAGCACCCCTCGACAGGGCCTGTACGAGCAGTACTTC
CDR3aa: CASTPRQGLYEQYF

v_gene: TRBV28
j_gene: TRBJ1-2
d_gene: NA
abundance: NA
CDR3nt: TGTGCCAGCAGTTTGGTAGCTAACTATGGCTACACCTTC
CDR3aa: CASSLVANYGYTF

v_gene: TRBV10-1
j_gene: TRBJ2-5
d_gene: TRBD1
abundance: NA
CDR3nt: TGCGCCAGCAGTGAGCCTAAATTAGGACAGGGGGCCCAAGAGACCCAGTACTTC
CDR3aa: CASSEPKLGQGAQETQYF

v_gene: TRBV5-1
j_gene: TRBJ1-1
d_gene: NA
abundance: NA
CDR3nt: TGCGCCAGCAGCTTGACGGTCTTGAACACTGAAGCTTTCTTT
CDR3aa: CASSLTVLNTEAFF

v_gene: TRBV6-1
j_gene: TRBJ2-2
d_gene: NA
abundance: NA
CDR3nt: TGTGCCAGCAGTGAAAGGAGGGTTATGGCCGGGGAGCTGTTTTTT
CDR3aa: CASSERRVMAGELFF

v_gene: TRBV2
j_gene: TRBJ1-6
d_gene: NA
abundance: NA
CDR3nt: TGTGCCAGCATCGTAAGGGGGAATTCACCCCTCCACTTT
CDR3aa: CASIVRGNSPLHF

v_gene: TRBV23-1
j_gene: TRBJ2-7
d_gene: TRBD1
abundance: once
CDR3nt: TGCGCCAGCAGCCAGGACAGGGCGTCCTACGAGCAGTACTTC
CDR3aa: CASSQDRASYEQYF

v_gene: TRBV28
j_gene: TRBJ1-5
d_gene: NA
abundance: NA
CDR3nt: TGTGCCATGGGGGAGGGAGGACCAAATCAGCCCCAGCATTTT
CDR3aa: CAMGEGGPNQPQHF

v_gene: TRBV6-5
j_gene: TRBJ1-2
d_gene: TRBD1
abundance: NA
CDR3nt: TGTGCCAGCAGGCGCAGGGGGCATTCCTCTGGCTACACCTTC
CDR3aa: CASRRRGHSSGYTF

v_gene: TRBV15
j_gene: TRBJ2-2
d_gene: NA
abundance: NA
CDR3nt: TGTGCCACCAGCAGAGACAGGACGAACACCGGGGAGCTGTTTTTT
CDR3aa: CATSRDRTNTGELFF

v_gene: TRBV7-3
j_gene: TRBJ2-2
d_gene: NA
abundance: NA
CDR3nt: TGTGCCAGCAGCCCTGCCGGAGGGACGAACACCGGGGAGCTGTTTTTT
CDR3aa: CASSPAGGTNTGELFF